This T cell receptor (beta chain) was captured in a study of molecular identifiers for immune sequencing clone quantification. Study conclusions and caveats: Over 99% of CMV-specific effector molecules, but under 1% of naive ones, were in clones above 20 copies.

Libraries for naive CD8 T cells, which were made from about 20,000 to 1,000,000 sorted cells, drew on 10%, 30% or 50% of the RNA. Naive CD8 T cells were sorted as CD8+CD4-CCR7+CD45RA+. One entry per CDR3 protein, called by TCRdb with MiXCR from the PCR reads. The sample yields 85,000 to 95,000 distinct CDR3 sequences, roughly 20% seen once. Trimming shortened V by 1 base and J by 5 bases, and 11 bases separated the two germline ends. CDR1 and CDR2 from the germline V gene are PRHDT and FYEKMQ (reference sequence). The CDR3 extends over 14 amino acids. To note about this clonotype: As yet, its antigen is unknown. A read error may be the cause here, since a much bigger clone is one base away.

V usage is TRBV13 and J usage is TRBJ1-1; possible D gene TRBD1, 5 bases. Sequencing was carried out using naive CD8+ T cells from blood, with Jurkat cell RNA spiked in. The subset is: FACS-sorted CD8+CD4-CCR7+CD45RA+ naive T cells. The TCR originated in a human donor in good health. Some libraries in this study had Jurkat cell RNA spiked in. The CDR3 DNA sequence: TGTGCCAGCAGCTTAGACGGGGCTGGGACTGAAGCTTTCTTT. Its protein is CASSLDGAGTEAFF. The whole variable domain, filled in from reference TRBV13 and TRBJ1-1, reads AAGVIQSPRHLIKEKRETATLKCYPIPRHDTVYWYQQGPGQDPQFLISFYEKMQSDKGSIPDRFSAQQFSDYHSELNMSSLELGDSALYFCASSLDGAGTEAFFGQGTRLTVV.